This TCR beta chain derives from a study of identical twins. Findings and limits, study-wide: A cross-sectional statistical analysis, not follow-up of the same donors, supported the conclusions. Invariant MAIT and iNKT cells may have partly biased zero-insertion analyses.

The germline V gene has CDR1 SGHTA and CDR2 FQGNSA. The CDR3 is made up of 15 amino acids. V lost 5 bases and J 0 bases, leaving 11 bases between the germline ends. Concerning this clonotype itself: Its antigen is still unknown.

TCRdb re-derived calls from the 5' RACE reads in MiXCR, one entry per CDR3 protein. The data show 700,000 to 950,000 distinct CDR3 sequences, approximately 13% seen once. Healthy Caucasians alone served as donors. This sample was shared with a second study, whose subject was yellow fever vaccine responses in identical twins.

V gene TRBV7-2 combines with J gene TRBJ2-1, with a possible D match to TRBD1 (5 bases). The sequenced sample was PBMCs. This clonotype was sampled from a woman in her late teens or twenties in good health. The CDR3 bases are TGTGCCAGCAGCCGACAGTGGAGCTCCTACAATGAGCAGTTCTTC. Translating it yields CASSRQWSSYNEQFF.